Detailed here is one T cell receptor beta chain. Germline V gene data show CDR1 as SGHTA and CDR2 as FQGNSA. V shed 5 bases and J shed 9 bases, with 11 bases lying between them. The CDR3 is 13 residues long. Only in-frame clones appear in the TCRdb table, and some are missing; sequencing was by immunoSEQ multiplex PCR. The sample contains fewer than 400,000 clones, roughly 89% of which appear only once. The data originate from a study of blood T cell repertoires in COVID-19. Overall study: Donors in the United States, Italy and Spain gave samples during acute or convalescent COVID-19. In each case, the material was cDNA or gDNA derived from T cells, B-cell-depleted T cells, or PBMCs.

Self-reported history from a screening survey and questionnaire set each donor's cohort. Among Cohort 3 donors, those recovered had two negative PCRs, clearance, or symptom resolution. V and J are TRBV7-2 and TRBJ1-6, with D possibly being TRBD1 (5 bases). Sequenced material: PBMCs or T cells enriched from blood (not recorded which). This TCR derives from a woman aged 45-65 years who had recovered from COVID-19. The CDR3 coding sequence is TGTGCCAGCAGCCCCGATAGGGGTTCACCCCTCCACTTT. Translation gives CASSPDRGSPLHF.